This T cell receptor beta chain was sequenced in a study of CD8+ T cells in alopecia areata. Across the whole study: The tofacitinib course ran for 6 to 18 months and was followed by 6 months off drug.

Between the trimmed V and J ends, which lost 1 base and 5 bases, there was a span of 12 bases. The CDR3 has 15 residues. Per germline, CDR1 SGHVS and CDR2 FNYEAQ. Following extraction, RNA underwent reverse transcription to cDNA, which served as the sequencing template. The method was immunoSEQ multiplex PCR; TCRdb's version includes in-frame clones alone and lacks a portion of them. The sample has 130,000 or so clones; 45% to 50% are singletons. The source was CD8+ T cells sorted from blood, collected at week 0. The receptor's source is a human donor with alopecia areata. J is TRBJ1-5 and V is TRBV7-6, with a tentative D call TRBD1 (5 bases). The CDR3 nucleotides read TGTGCCAGCAGCTTAGGGGCAGGGCGGCATCAGCCCCAGCATTTT. Its translation is CASSLGAGRHQPQHF.